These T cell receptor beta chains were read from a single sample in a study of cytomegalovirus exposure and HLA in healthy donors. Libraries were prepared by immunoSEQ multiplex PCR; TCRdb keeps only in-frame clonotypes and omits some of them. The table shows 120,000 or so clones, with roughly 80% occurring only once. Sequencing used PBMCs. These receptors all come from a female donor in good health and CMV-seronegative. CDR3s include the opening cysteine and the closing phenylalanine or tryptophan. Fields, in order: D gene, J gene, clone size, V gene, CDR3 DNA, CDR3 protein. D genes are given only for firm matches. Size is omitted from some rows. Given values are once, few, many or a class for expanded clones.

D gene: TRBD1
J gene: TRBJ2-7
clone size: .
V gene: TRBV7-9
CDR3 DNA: TGTGCCAGCAGCTTAGCCCCGTTGGGGACAGGGAAACCCTACGAGCAGTACTTC
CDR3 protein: CASSLAPLGTGKPYEQYF

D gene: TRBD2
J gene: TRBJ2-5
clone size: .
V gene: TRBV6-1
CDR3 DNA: TGTGCCAGCAGTGAAGCTGGGAGGGCCGAGGACCAGTACTTC
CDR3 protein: CASSEAGRAEDQYF

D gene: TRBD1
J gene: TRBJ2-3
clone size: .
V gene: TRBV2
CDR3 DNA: TGTGCCAGCAGACTTGACAGGGGCGGCACAGATACGCAGTATTTT
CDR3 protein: CASRLDRGGTDTQYF

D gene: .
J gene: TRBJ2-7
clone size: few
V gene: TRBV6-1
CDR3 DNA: TGTGCCAGCAGTTCTAACCTAGGACAGCCCTACGAGCAGTACTTC
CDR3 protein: CASSSNLGQPYEQYF

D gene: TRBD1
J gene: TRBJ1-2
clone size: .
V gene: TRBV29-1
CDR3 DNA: TGCAGCGCGAACAGGGGGCTTAACTATGGCTACACCTTC
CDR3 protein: CSANRGLNYGYTF

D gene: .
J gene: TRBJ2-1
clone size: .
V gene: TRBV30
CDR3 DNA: TGTGCCTGGAGTGTATTCCTGGGGAGCTCCTACAATGAGCAGTTCTTC
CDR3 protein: CAWSVFLGSSYNEQFF

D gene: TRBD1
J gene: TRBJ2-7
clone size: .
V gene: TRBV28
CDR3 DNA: TGTGCCAGCAGAAAAACCGGGACAGGGAACGAGCAGTACTTC
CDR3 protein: CASRKTGTGNEQYF

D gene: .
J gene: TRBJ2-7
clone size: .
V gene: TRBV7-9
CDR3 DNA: TGTTCCAGCAGTCGCGGGGCTGATTACGAGCAGTACTTC
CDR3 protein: CSSSRGADYEQYF

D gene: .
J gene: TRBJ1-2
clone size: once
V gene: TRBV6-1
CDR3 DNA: TGTGCCAGCAGTGAAGGGACATTTTATGGCTACACCTTC
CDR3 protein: CASSEGTFYGYTF

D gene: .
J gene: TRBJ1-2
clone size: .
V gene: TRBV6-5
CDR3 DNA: TGTGCCAGCAGTACACAGGGCTATGGCTACACCTTC
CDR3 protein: CASSTQGYGYTF

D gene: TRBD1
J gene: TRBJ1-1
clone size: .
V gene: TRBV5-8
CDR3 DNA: TGTGCCAGCAGCACCGGACAGGGAAACACTGAAGCTTTCTTT
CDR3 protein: CASSTGQGNTEAFF

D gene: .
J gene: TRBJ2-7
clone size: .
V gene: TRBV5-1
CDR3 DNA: TGCGCCAGCAGCTGGACCCCAGGGGACGAGCAGTACTTC
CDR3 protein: CASSWTPGDEQYF

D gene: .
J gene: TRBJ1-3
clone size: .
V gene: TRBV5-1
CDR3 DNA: TGCGCCAGCAGCTTGGCGGGGAGCCCTGGAAACACCATATATTTT
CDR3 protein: CASSLAGSPGNTIYF

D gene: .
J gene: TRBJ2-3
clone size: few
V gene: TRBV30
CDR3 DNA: TGTGCCTGGAGTGTACAGGGTATCGGGACAGATACGCAGTATTTT
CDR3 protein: CAWSVQGIGTDTQYF

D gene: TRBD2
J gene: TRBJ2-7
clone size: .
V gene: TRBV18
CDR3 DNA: TGTGCCAGCTCCCCTTCACTTAGCGGGGGAGACTACGAGCAGTACTTC
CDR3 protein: CASSPSLSGGDYEQYF

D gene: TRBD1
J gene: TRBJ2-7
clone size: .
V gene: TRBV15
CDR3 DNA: TGTGCCACCAGCAGTCCCGGCGGGACAGGATTCTACGAGCAGTACTTC
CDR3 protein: CATSSPGGTGFYEQYF

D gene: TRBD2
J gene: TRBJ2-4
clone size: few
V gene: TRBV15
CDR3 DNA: TGTGCCACCAGCAGAGGATCGTGGGCGACTAGCGGGATGTCCAAAAACATTCAGTACTTC
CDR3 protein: CATSRGSWATSGMSKNIQYF

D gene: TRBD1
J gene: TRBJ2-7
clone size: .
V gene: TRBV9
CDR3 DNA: TGTGCCAGCAGCTTTGGACAGGGAGGAGGATACGAGCAGTACTTC
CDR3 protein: CASSFGQGGGYEQYF

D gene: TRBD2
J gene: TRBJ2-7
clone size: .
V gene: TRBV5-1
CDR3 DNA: TGCGCCAGCAGCTTGGTGGCTAGCGGGACCTCCTACGAGCAGTACTTC
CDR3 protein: CASSLVASGTSYEQYF

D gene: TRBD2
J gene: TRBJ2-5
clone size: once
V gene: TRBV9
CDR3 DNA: TGTGCCAGCAGCGTAGGTGGGACTAGCGGGAAAGAGACCCAGTACTTC
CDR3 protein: CASSVGGTSGKETQYF

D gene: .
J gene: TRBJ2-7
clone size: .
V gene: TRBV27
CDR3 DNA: TGTGCCAGCAGTTTAAGGGGGGGCAGATTAGAGTTCTACGAGCAGTACTTC
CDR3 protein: CASSLRGGRLEFYEQYF

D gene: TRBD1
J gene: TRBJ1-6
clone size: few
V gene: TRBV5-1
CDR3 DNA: TGCGCCAGCAGCTTTGGGACAGGCTCTTATAATTCACCCCTCCACTTT
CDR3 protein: CASSFGTGSYNSPLHF

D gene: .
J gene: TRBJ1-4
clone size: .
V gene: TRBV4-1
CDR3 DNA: TGCGCCAGTAGGCGGGGGCCTAATGAAAAACTGTTTTTT
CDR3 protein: CASRRGPNEKLFF

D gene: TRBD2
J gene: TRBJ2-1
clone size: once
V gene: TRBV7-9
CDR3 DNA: TGTTCCAGCAGCTCAGACGGGACTAGAGGCGATGAGCAGTTCTTC
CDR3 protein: CSSSSDGTRGDEQFF

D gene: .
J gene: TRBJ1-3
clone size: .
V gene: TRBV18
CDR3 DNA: TGTGCCAGCTCACCCCAAGGCAGGGGCGGAAACACCATATATTTT
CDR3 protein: CASSPQGRGGNTIYF

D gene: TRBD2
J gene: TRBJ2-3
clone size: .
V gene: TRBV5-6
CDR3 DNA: TGTGCCAGCAGTTGGCGGGGGGGCACAGATACGCAGTATTTT
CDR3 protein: CASSWRGGTDTQYF

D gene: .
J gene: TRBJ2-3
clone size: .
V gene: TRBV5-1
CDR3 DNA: TGCGCCAGCAGCTGGGACTGGGGGAACGCATTGTATTTT
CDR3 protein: CASSWDWGNALYF

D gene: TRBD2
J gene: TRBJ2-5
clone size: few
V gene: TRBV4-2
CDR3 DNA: TGTGCCAGCAGCCGAACTACCATAGCGGGAGAGCACCAAGAGACCCAGTACTTC
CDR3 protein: CASSRTTIAGEHQETQYF

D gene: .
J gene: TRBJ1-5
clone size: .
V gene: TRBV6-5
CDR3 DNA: TGTGCCAGCAGTTCGACGTTCAGGGGCAATCAGCCCCAGCATTTT
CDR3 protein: CASSSTFRGNQPQHF

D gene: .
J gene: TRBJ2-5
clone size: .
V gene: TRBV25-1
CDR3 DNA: TGTGCCAGCAGTGAACTCGACCGTCCGGGGGAGACCCAGTACTTC
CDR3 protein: CASSELDRPGETQYF

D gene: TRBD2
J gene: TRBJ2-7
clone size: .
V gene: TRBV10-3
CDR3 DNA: TGTGCCATCAGTAGGATAGCGGGGCGCTCCTACGAGCAGTACTTC
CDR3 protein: CAISRIAGRSYEQYF

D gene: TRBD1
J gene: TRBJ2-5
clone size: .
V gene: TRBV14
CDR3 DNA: TGTGCCAGCAGCGTAGATTCCGGGACAGCTCTGGAGACCCAGTACTTC
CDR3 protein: CASSVDSGTALETQYF

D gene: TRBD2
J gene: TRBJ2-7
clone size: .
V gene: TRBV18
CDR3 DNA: TGTGCCAGCTCACCTTGGCTAGCGGGGAAGCCATACGAGCAGTACTTC
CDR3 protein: CASSPWLAGKPYEQYF

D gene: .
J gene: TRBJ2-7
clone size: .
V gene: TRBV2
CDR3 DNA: TGTGCCAGCAGTGAAAGACAGCCACTATCTGTGCAGTACTTC
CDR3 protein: CASSERQPLSVQYF

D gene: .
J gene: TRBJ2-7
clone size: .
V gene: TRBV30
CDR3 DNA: TGTGCCTGGAGGGGGACTTTGAGCTCCTACGAGCAGTACTTC
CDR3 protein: CAWRGTLSSYEQYF

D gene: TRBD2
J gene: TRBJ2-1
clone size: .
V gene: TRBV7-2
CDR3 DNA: TGTGCCAGCAGCCCTTCAGGCCTAGCGGGGGGGTCCGGTGAGCAGTTCTTC
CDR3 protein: CASSPSGLAGGSGEQFF

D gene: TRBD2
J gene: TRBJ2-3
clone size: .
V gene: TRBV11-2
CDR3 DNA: TGTGCCAGTAGACTAGCGGGGTGGGAGAATACGCAGTATTTT
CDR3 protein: CASRLAGWENTQYF

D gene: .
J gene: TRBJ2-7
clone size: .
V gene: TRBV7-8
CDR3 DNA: TGTGCCAGCAGCGAGGCGGTGGACGAGCAGTACTTC
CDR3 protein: CASSEAVDEQYF

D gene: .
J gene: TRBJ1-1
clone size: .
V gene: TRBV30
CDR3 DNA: TGTGCCTTAAACAGGGCGAACGCTGAAGCTTTCTTT
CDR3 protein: CALNRANAEAFF

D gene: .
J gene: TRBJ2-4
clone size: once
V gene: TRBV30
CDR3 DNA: TGTGCCTGGAAGGGCCTCTCGACAGGAGAGGGTCCTAAGTACTTC
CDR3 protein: CAWKGLSTGEGPKYF

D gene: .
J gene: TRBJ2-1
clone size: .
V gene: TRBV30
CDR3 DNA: TGTGCCTGGAGTGAATACTACAATGAGCAGTTCTTC
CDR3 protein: CAWSEYYNEQFF

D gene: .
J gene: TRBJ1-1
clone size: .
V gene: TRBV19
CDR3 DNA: TGTGCCAGTAGTATCTACCATGGTGAAGCTTTCTTT
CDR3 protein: CASSIYHGEAFF

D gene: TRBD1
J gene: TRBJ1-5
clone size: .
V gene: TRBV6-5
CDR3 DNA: TGTGCCAGCTGGACAGGCTTTTGGAATCAGCCCCAGCATTTT
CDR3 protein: CASWTGFWNQPQHF